This T cell receptor (beta chain) is drawn from a study of vaccination effects on CD4 cells after COVID-19. Study-level findings and limits: Cross-reactivity with common cold coronaviruses was shown by only 1 of 255 vaccine-induced clones in healthy vaccinees. The study found marked clonal contraction of infection- and vaccine-induced clones late after vaccination.

This clone was seen a single time. Its matching antigen is unknown. TCRdb's copy holds only in-frame clones and misses some; the assay was immunoSEQ multiplex PCR. The data show tens of thousands of clones, with about two thirds seen just once and around 12% held by the top ten. The CDR3 has 12 residues. CDR1 and CDR2 from the germline V gene are SGHRS and YFSETQ. Trimming removed 5 bases from V and 3 bases from J; junction bases left unmatched: 1. Before any sequencing was done, the ViraFEST assay used viral peptide pools to expand antigen-specific CD4+ T cells. When ten to eleven days of culture had elapsed, CD4+ T cells were isolated. Among the vaccine recipients, none had a prior SARS-CoV-2 infection, and nucleocapsid antibodies were negative. In the cultures, half the medium was exchanged for IL-2 medium on days 3 and 7.

This clonotype was obtained from a human donor who received a COVID-19 vaccine. This specimen was CD4+ T cells from PBMCs cultured with HCoV-OC43 spike peptides, taken before COVID-19 vaccination. Subset reported: HCoV-OC43 spike overlapping peptide pool stimulation. The chain carries TRBV5-1 and TRBJ2-7; 8 nucleotides agree with TRBD1. The CDR3 is CASRTGDYEQYF. CDR3 in DNA: TGCGCCAGCAGGACAGGGGACTACGAGCAGTACTTC.